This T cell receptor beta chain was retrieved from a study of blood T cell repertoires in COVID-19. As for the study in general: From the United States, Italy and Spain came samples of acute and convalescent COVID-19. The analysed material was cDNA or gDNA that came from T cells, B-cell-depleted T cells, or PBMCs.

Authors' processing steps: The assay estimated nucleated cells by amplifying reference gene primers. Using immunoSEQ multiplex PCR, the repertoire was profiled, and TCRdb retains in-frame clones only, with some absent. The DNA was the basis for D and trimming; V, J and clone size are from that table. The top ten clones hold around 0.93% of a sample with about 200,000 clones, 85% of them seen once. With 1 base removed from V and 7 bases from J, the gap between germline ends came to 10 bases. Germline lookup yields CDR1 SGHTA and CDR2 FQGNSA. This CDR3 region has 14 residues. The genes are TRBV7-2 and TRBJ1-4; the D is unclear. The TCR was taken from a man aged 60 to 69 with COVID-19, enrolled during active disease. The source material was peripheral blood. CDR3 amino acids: CASSLGSGGEKLFF. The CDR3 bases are TGTGCCAGCAGCTTAGGTTCAGGAGGTGAAAAACTGTTTTTT.